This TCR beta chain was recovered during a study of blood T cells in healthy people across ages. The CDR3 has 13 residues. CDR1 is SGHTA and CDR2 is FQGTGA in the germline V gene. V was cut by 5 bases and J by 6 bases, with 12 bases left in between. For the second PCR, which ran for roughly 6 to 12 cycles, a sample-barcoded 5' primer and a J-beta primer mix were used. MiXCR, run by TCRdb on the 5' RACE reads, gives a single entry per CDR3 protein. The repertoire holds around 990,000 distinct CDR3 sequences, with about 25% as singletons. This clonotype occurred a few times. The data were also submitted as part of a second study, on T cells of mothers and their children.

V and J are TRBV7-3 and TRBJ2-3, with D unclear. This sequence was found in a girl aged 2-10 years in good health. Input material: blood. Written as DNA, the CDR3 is TGTGCCAGCAGCCAGACTGTTTCGGATACGCAGTATTTT. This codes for CASSQTVSDTQYF.